These 13 T cell receptor beta chains share one sample of origin, sequenced in a study of T-cell reconstitution after alpha-beta-depleted transplantation in children. Unique molecular identifiers were incorporated when the TCRbeta library was constructed. TCRdb passed the PCR reads through MiXCR, listing each CDR3 protein once. The top ten clones hold 12% to 15% of a sample with fewer than 750,000 distinct CDR3 sequences, roughly 24% of them seen once. The sample in question was PBMCs, mostly from graft donor cells, obtained 360 days after TCRalphabeta/CD19-depleted stem cell transplant. The receptors come from a boy younger than two who had a stem cell transplant for acute myeloid leukemia, so the T cells may come from the graft donor.

This chain connects TRBV21-1 to TRBJ1-1. TRBV21-1 counts as a pseudogene. CDR3 length equals 14 residues. The CDR3 loop reads CASSKAQGGTEAFF. Written as DNA, the CDR3 is TGTGCCAGCAGCAAGGCGCAGGGTGGCACTGAAGCTTTCTTT.

This clonotype was counted at least ten times. V gene TRBV29-1 combines with J gene TRBJ1-1, with TRBD1 as a possible D gene (5 bases). This CDR3 has 12 residues. V dropped 4 bases and J dropped 11 bases, with 17 bases sitting between them. Germline V gene sequence: CDR1 SQVTM, CDR2 ANQGSEA. CDR3: CSVVRAAGRAFF. The CDR3 nucleotides are TGCAGCGTTGTCAGGGCGGCGGGACGGGCTTTCTTT.

This clonotype occurred a few times. The DNA for the CDR3 is TGCAGTGCTAGACTACGACAGGGGCTGATTAATGAAAAACTGTTTTTT. This sequence encodes CSARLRQGLINEKLFF. The chain links TRBV20-1 to TRBJ1-4, with TRBD1 matching over 8 bases. The V gene end was trimmed by 2 bases and the J gene end by 4 bases; junction bases not matched to a gene: 9. Germline V gene sequence: CDR1 DFQATT, CDR2 SNEGSKA (reference sequence). The CDR3 extends over 16 amino acids.

CDR3 amino acids: CSANSGAASNDEQYF. As DNA, the CDR3 is TGCAGTGCGAACTCAGGGGCCGCTAGTAATGACGAGCAGTACTTC. The J gene is TRBJ2-7, the V gene TRBV20-1; weak D call: TRBD1 (6 bases). Trimming took off 6 bases at V and 5 bases at J, with 23 bases between the two ends. This CDR3 is built from 15 residues. The germline V gene has CDR1 DFQATT and CDR2 SNEGSKA (reference sequence).

The V gene is TRBV6-1, the J gene TRBJ1-5; 7 bases agree with TRBD1. The CDR3 contains 18 residues. The ends lost 6 bases at V and 0 bases at J; junction bases unmatched: 14. Per germline, CDR1 MNHNS and CDR2 SASEGT. This CDR3 is CASSLRGDTTYSNQPQHF. The CDR3, as DNA: TGTGCCAGCAGCCTCAGGGGGGATACGACTTATAGCAATCAGCCCCAGCATTTT.

This clonotype was seen repeatedly, ten times or more. The chain employs TRBV7-2 and TRBJ2-4, with 7 bases fitting TRBD1. With V trimmed by 5 bases and J by 6 bases, 10 bases remained unmatched. The CDR3 runs to 15 residues. CDR1 and CDR2 from the germline V gene are SGHTA and FQGNSA. The CDR3 DNA reads as TGTGCCAGCAGCCGACTCGGACAGGCGACAAACATTCAGTACTTC. Translating it yields CASSRLGQATNIQYF.

This sequence joins TRBV7-2 and TRBJ2-1; 7 positions match TRBD1. The CDR3 sequence is 16 residues long. With 5 bases clipped from V and 2 bases from J, the junction kept 9 bases outside the gene matches. Germline V gene data show CDR1 as SGHTA and CDR2 as FQGNSA. CDR3 DNA sequence: TGTGCCAGCAGCCGGGACAGTCGTTTACCCTACAATGAGCAGTTCTTC. Encoded protein: CASSRDSRLPYNEQFF.

This clonotype was observed a single time. The chain joins TRBV7-9 to TRBJ2-2; TRBD1 matches at 8 bases. The CDR3 extends over 17 amino acids. CDR1 is SEHNR, CDR2 FQNEAQ, per germline (reference sequence). Losses at the gene ends were 3 bases for V and 5 bases for J; bases not matched to a gene: 11. CDR3 protein: CASSFSGTGRGTGELFF. The CDR3 DNA sequence: TGTGCCAGCAGCTTCTCCGGGACAGGACGGGGAACCGGGGAGCTGTTTTTT.

The chain joins TRBV3-1 to TRBJ2-7; maybe TRBD2 (5 bases). Germline CDR1 reads LGHDT; CDR2 reads YNNKEL (reference sequence). The CDR3 is 16 amino acids. Trimming removed 1 base at V and 0 bases at J, with 13 bases between. CDR3: CASSQVGGPVSYEQYF. CDR3 bases: TGTGCCAGCAGCCAAGTGGGCGGGCCTGTCTCCTACGAGCAGTACTTC.

The CDR3 reads CAWTPEDRTTDTQYF. Written as DNA, the CDR3 is TGTGCCTGGACCCCGGAGGACAGAACCACAGATACGCAGTATTTT. The rearrangement joins TRBV30 to TRBJ2-3; D possibly corresponds to TRBD1 (6 bases). The CDR3 has 15 amino acids. The germline CDR1 and CDR2 sequences are GTSNPN and SVGIG (reference sequence). V shed 4 bases and J shed 2 bases, with 16 bases lying between them.

V usage is TRBV30 and J usage is TRBJ2-2; a weak D match, TRBD1 (5 bases). The CDR3 loop spans 17 amino acids. V lost 3 bases and J 0 bases, leaving 17 bases between the germline ends. Germline-derived CDR1 and CDR2 are GTSNPN and SVGIG (reference sequence). CDR3 amino acids: CAWSPTQQVSNTGELFF. DNA of the CDR3: TGTGCCTGGAGCCCCACCCAACAGGTTTCGAACACCGGGGAGCTGTTTTTT. Together with reference TRBV30 and TRBJ2-2, the CDR3 gives the full variable domain: SQTIHQWPATLVQPVGSPLSLECTVEGTSNPNLYWYRQAAGRGLQLLFYSVGIGQISSEVPQNLSASRPQDRQFILSSKKLLLSDSGFYLCAWSPTQQVSNTGELFFGEGSRLTVL.

Ten or more counts support this clonotype. J is TRBJ1-2 and V is TRBV20-1, with D unresolved. Trimming shortened V by 0 bases and J by 5 bases, and 13 bases separated the two germline ends. CDR3 length: 14 amino acids. Germline V gives CDR1 DFQATT, CDR2 SNEGSKA (reference sequence). DNA for the CDR3: TGCAGTGCTAGAGATCGCAGATCGACTTATGGCTACACCTTC. This encodes CSARDRRSTYGYTF.

This clonotype was seen at least ten times. J is TRBJ1-2 and V is TRBV29-1; D gene unclear. Trimming left V 4 bases short and J 7 bases short, with 19 bases between. CDR3 length: 14 amino acids. Germline V gene sequence: CDR1 SQVTM, CDR2 ANQGSEA. This CDR3 reads CSVARILSGFGYTF. The CDR3 nucleotides read TGCAGCGTTGCCCGTATACTTAGTGGGTTTGGCTACACCTTC.